The 27 T cell receptor beta chains in this list originate from one sample, sequenced in a study of post-analysis software for immune sequencing data. Findings of the study overall: Relative to controls, patients had about five TRBV segments at higher frequency, with TRBV5-6, TRBV5-1 and TRBV20-1 among these.

Presence of unique molecular identifiers characterized the TCR beta cDNA libraries. TCRdb passed the PCR reads through MiXCR, listing each CDR3 protein once. The sample carries under 900,000 distinct CDR3 sequences, roughly half recorded once. Which antigens these TCRs recognize remains unknown. Sequencing was done on a sample of blood. The receptors here all came from a girl between 5 and 17 years old with multiple sclerosis.

In this sample, this clonotype turned up many times. The chain recombines TRBV20-1 with TRBJ2-7; D gene ambiguous. Deletions cut 0 bases from V and 2 bases from J, with 5 bases between. The CDR3 extends over 12 amino acids. Looked up from germline, CDR1 is DFQATT and CDR2 is SNEGSKA (reference sequence). CDR3 region: CSARDPTYEQYF. The CDR3 DNA reads as TGCAGTGCTAGAGATCCAACCTACGAGCAGTACTTC.

A note on this clonotype: One end of the junction fails to match germline, which may point to a read error. For the CDR3, the DNA is TGTGCCAGCAGCTTTACAGGGATCACAGATACGCCGTATTTT. It is translated as CASSFTGITDTPYF. The chain couples TRBV11-2 to TRBJ2-3, with a weak D call TRBD1 (6 bases). CDR3 size: 14 residues. Germline-derived CDR1 and CDR2 are SGHAT and FQNNGV.

The J gene is TRBJ2-1, the V gene TRBV20-1, with 7 bases that match TRBD2. CDR3 size: 13 residues. Looked up from germline, CDR1 is DFQATT and CDR2 is SNEGSKA (reference sequence). V lost 4 bases, J lost 5 bases, and 5 bases stayed unmatched. CDR3 nucleotides: TGCAGTGCTACCAGCGGGAACGACAATGAGCAGTTCTTC. Translated: CSATSGNDNEQFF.

The chain has TRBV12-3 or TRBV12-4 and TRBJ2-1, with D perhaps matching TRBD1 (6 bases). The V gene lost 6 bases and the J gene lost 9 bases, with 12 bases spanning the gap. The CDR3 spans 12 residues. Here the CDR3 DNA reads TGTGCCAGCAGCCAACAGGGAAGTGAGCAGTTCTTC. It codes for CASSQQGSEQFF.

The chain recombines TRBV20-1 with TRBJ1-2; 9 bases align to TRBD1. This CDR3 has 16 amino acids. Trimming at V came to 1 base and at J to 6 bases, leaving 12 bases not matched to a gene. Germline CDR1 DFQATT, CDR2 SNEGSKA (reference sequence). CDR3 protein: CSARGHTGQGLDGYTF. CDR3 DNA sequence: TGCAGTGCTAGAGGACATACTGGACAGGGGTTAGATGGCTACACCTTC.

This clonotype was seen repeatedly, ten times or more. The rearrangement links TRBV25-1 to TRBJ2-5; 8 bases align to TRBD1. V shed 4 bases and J 0 bases; nucleotides not matched to a gene: 1. The CDR3 runs to 14 residues. In germline, CDR1 is MGHDK, CDR2 SYGVNS. The CDR3 sequence is CASSGTGYQETQYF. In nucleotides, the CDR3 is TGTGCCAGCAGTGGGACAGGGTACCAAGAGACCCAGTACTTC.

This clonotype was seen a few times. The rearrangement uses TRBV6-6 and TRBJ1-5; D may be TRBD1 (6 bases). The CDR3 is 14 residues long. Per the germline V gene, CDR1 is MNHNY and CDR2 is SVGAGI (reference sequence). The V end was cut by 7 bases, the J end by 4 bases, with 14 bases between. The CDR3: CASMGTSGNQPQHF. The DNA for the CDR3 is TGTGCCAGCATGGGGACAAGTGGGAATCAGCCCCAGCATTTT.

The rearrangement joins TRBV9 to TRBJ2-3, with D possibly TRBD2 on 6 matching bases. This CDR3 contains 15 residues. Germline V gives CDR1 SGDLS, CDR2 YYNGEE. V lost 0 bases to trimming and J lost 2 bases, with 10 bases between them. CDR3 sequence reads: CASSVAGTFTDTQYF. The CDR3 DNA reads TGTGCCAGCAGCGTAGCCGGGACTTTCACAGATACGCAGTATTTT.

The J gene is TRBJ1-2, the V gene TRBV5-1, with D possibly TRBD1 on 5 matching bases. Germline V CDR1 and CDR2: SGHRS, YFSETQ. The CDR3 consists of 13 residues. The V end lost 4 bases, the J end lost 6 bases, and 13 bases lay between the germline ends. The CDR3 sequence is CASSDGASDGYTF. In DNA form, the CDR3 reads TGCGCCAGCAGCGACGGGGCCAGCGATGGCTACACCTTC.

The table lists this clonotype with a few counts. The chain joins TRBV5-1 to TRBJ2-3; D is unresolved. CDR3 length: 17 residues. Trimming took off 0 bases at V and 0 bases at J, with 14 bases between the two ends. Germline loops: CDR1 SGHRS, CDR2 YFSETQ. The CDR3 bases are TGCGCCAGCAGCTTGGAGCCCGTACCCCCTAGCACAGATACGCAGTATTTT. Protein sequence: CASSLEPVPPSTDTQYF.

The V gene is TRBV9, the J gene TRBJ2-3; TRBD2 agrees at 10 bases. The CDR3 sequence is 17 residues long. The germline CDR1 and CDR2 sequences are SGDLS and YYNGEE. Trimming took 3 bases from V and 1 from J; bases not matched to a gene: 8. The CDR3 nucleotides read TGTGCCAGCAGCGACGAGATAGCGGGAGGCCGCACAGATACGCAGTATTTT. As protein: CASSDEIAGGRTDTQYF.

The J gene is TRBJ1-4, the V gene TRBV12-3 or TRBV12-4; D is ambiguous. CDR3 length: 14 amino acids. The V end lost 5 bases, the J end lost 5 bases, and 12 bases lay between the germline ends. Written as DNA, the CDR3 is TGTGCCAGCAGTCCAGAGGTTGAGAATGAAAAACTGTTTTTT. This gives the protein CASSPEVENEKLFF.

This clonotype was detected many times. This chain links TRBV4-2 with TRBJ2-3; D is unclear. This CDR3 is built from 14 residues. Germline CDR1 and CDR2: LGHNA and YNFKEQ. V lost 0 bases and J 4 bases, leaving 8 bases between the germline ends. The CDR3 loop reads CASSQDLEADTQYF. The CDR3 nucleotides read TGTGCCAGCAGCCAAGATCTAGAGGCAGATACGCAGTATTTT.

The V call is TRBV20-1, the J call TRBJ2-7, with 7 bases lining up with TRBD2. Trimming at V came to 3 bases and at J to 0 bases, leaving 17 bases not matched to a gene. This CDR3 region has 18 residues. In germline, CDR1 is DFQATT, CDR2 SNEGSKA (reference sequence). The CDR3 nucleotides are TGCAGTGCTAGTGAGCCCCCAAGCGGGACCGGGAGCTCCTACGAGCAGTACTTC. This codes for CSASEPPSGTGSSYEQYF.

This chain connects TRBV2 to TRBJ2-7, with unresolved D. This CDR3 is 14 amino acids long. Between the trimmed V and J ends, which lost 1 base and 7 bases, there was a span of 14 bases. CDR1 SNHLY and CDR2 FYNNEI come from the germline V gene. CDR3 nucleotides: TGTGCCAGCAGTGAAGGGGCTAGTGCCCCGGAGCAGTACTTC. It is translated as CASSEGASAPEQYF.

This clonotype was counted a few times. The chain has TRBV20-1 and TRBJ2-3, with D perhaps matching TRBD2 (6 bases). V gave up 3 bases and J gave up 1 base, with 14 bases separating them. This CDR3 is built from 15 residues. Germline CDR1 and CDR2: DFQATT and SNEGSKA (reference sequence). CDR3 protein: CSARRASERTDTQYF. DNA for the CDR3: TGCAGTGCTAGGAGGGCTAGCGAGCGCACAGATACGCAGTATTTT.

The J gene is TRBJ2-5, the V gene TRBV29-1, with 8 bases lining up with TRBD1. The germline V gene encodes CDR1 SQVTM and CDR2 ANQGSEA. This CDR3 has 14 amino acids. Losses at the gene ends were 4 bases for V and 5 bases for J; bases not matched to a gene: 9. CDR3 nucleotide sequence: TGCAGCGTTGGATCGAGACAGGGGAGGGAGACCCAGTACTTC. Protein sequence: CSVGSRQGRETQYF.

J is TRBJ2-5 and V is TRBV7-9, with D tentatively TRBD2 (6 bases). Germline CDR1 and CDR2: SEHNR and FQNEAQ (reference sequence). V was clipped by 3 bases and J by 1 base, with 21 bases between them. This CDR3 is 18 amino acids long. CDR3 residues: CASSFDPERVHVQETQYF. CDR3 DNA: TGTGCCAGCAGCTTCGATCCCGAGCGGGTCCACGTCCAAGAGACCCAGTACTTC.

Only a few counts were recorded for this clonotype. V and J are TRBV6-6 and TRBJ1-1; D remains unclear. Trimming shortened V by 3 bases and J by 1 base, and 6 bases separated the two germline ends. The CDR3 length is 13 residues. Germline assignment: CDR1 MNHNY and CDR2 SVGAGI (reference sequence). The CDR3 spells CASSYRQNTEAFF. The DNA for the CDR3 is TGTGCCAGCAGTTATAGACAGAACACTGAAGCTTTCTTT.

This clonotype is a singleton in its sample. V and J are TRBV20-1 and TRBJ2-1, with 11 bases aligning to TRBD1. The CDR3 is made up of 16 amino acids. Trimming removed 1 base from V and 7 bases from J; junction bases left unmatched: 9. Looked up from germline, CDR1 is DFQATT and CDR2 is SNEGSKA (reference sequence). CDR3 coding DNA: TGCAGTGCTAGAGCCCACCGGGACAGGGGGAGGAATGAGCAGTTCTTC. This gives the protein CSARAHRDRGRNEQFF.

This chain joins TRBV20-1 and TRBJ2-1, with TRBD2 matching 10 bases. This CDR3 region has 15 residues. V was clipped by 3 bases and J by 6 bases; unmatched bases: 8. Germline CDR1 reads DFQATT; CDR2 reads SNEGSKA (reference sequence). The CDR3 nucleotides are TGCAGTGCTAGTATAACGGGACTAGCGCTCAATGAGCAGTTCTTC. It is translated as CSASITGLALNEQFF.

The V and J genes are TRBV7-3 and TRBJ2-1; D may be TRBD2 (6 bases). The CDR3 length is 15 residues. V lost 6 bases and J 6 bases, leaving 18 bases between the germline ends. CDR1 and CDR2 (germline): SGHTA, FQGTGA. CDR3 nucleotide sequence: TGTGCCAGCAGTCGTAGTCTAGCGCCAGGCAATGAGCAGTTCTTC. Encoded protein: CASSRSLAPGNEQFF.

This clonotype has just one count. Sequence at one end of the junction differs from germline and may be a read error. This chain joins TRBV6-1 and TRBJ2-5; D not resolved. This CDR3 region has 14 residues. CDR1 is MNHNS, CDR2 SASEGT, per germline. The CDR3 nucleotides read TGTGTCAGCAGGAAATTGGAATACCAAGAGACCCAGTACTTC. It codes for CVSRKLEYQETQYF.

In its sample, this clonotype was seen a few times. J is TRBJ1-2 and V is TRBV20-1; D is uncertain. CDR3 length: 14 residues. From germline, CDR1 is DFQATT and CDR2 SNEGSKA (reference sequence). Trimming shortened V by 5 bases and J by 2 bases, and 15 bases separated the two germline ends. The CDR3 loop reads CSALVLSGNYGYTF. DNA for the CDR3: TGCAGTGCTTTAGTTCTGTCGGGGAACTATGGCTACACCTTC.

As regards this clonotype: The junction departs from the called germline gene at one end, perhaps through a read error. This chain connects TRBV20-1 to TRBJ2-7, with unresolved D. The CDR3 extends over 14 amino acids. Germline values: CDR1 DFQATT, CDR2 SNEGSKA (reference sequence). The CDR3 sequence: CSATRTLSSYEQYF. The CDR3, as DNA: TGCAGTGCTACTCGAACCCTTAGCTCCTATGAGCAGTACTTC.

This chain connects TRBV6-5 to TRBJ2-7; the match to TRBD2 covers 7 bases. This CDR3 region has 14 residues. Unmatched junction bases numbered 12, after V lost 11 bases and J lost 2 bases. Per the germline V gene, CDR1 is MNHEY and CDR2 is SVGAGI. CDR3 in amino acids: CASCRGAGAYEQYF. The CDR3 DNA reads TGTGCCTCCTGCCGGGGTGCGGGGGCCTACGAGCAGTACTTC.

To note about this clonotype: One junction end does not reproduce the germline sequence, and a read error may be involved. The chain uses TRBV5-1 and TRBJ2-5; possibly TRBD2 for D (7 bases). Germline V gives CDR1 SGHRS, CDR2 YFSETQ. The CDR3 has 16 residues. The CDR3 region is CASSLAGGLFQEAQYF. CDR3 nucleotides: TGCGCCAGCAGCTTGGCCGGGGGGCTTTTTCAAGAGGCCCAGTACTTC.